This TCR beta chain was identified in a study of cytomegalovirus exposure and HLA in healthy donors. Findings of the study overall: Versus the approximately 670-donor mean, an Asian-associated ancestry cluster reportedly showed fewer N-insertions in a later analysis. Across donors, most TCRs were seen rarely, yet some public ones were widespread.

The CDR3 runs to 15 residues. After removal of 2 bases from V and 5 bases from J, the junction contained 7 bases not matched to a gene. Germline assignment: CDR1 SNHLY and CDR2 FYNNEI. The PCR ran on 60 Vbeta and 13 Jbeta primers. As handled by the study authors: Among the unique TCR beta chains that a later analysis counted, around 82 million in all, about 10 million were shared. Method: immunoSEQ multiplex PCR; TCRdb's copy keeps in-frame clones and lacks some. The V and J calls and clone size are taken from that table; D and trimming were inferred from the DNA. This table has 80,000 to 100,000 clones, 55% to 65% appearing once. Notes on this clone: What it binds is unknown.

Each donor was healthy, and each was a bone marrow donor. J is TRBJ2-7 and V is TRBV2, with 9 bases lining up with TRBD1. Sequencing input: PBMCs. The receptor was derived from a woman between 40 and 50 years old in good health and CMV-seropositive. The CDR3 reads CASSESQGAGNEQYF. CDR3 coding DNA: TGTGCCAGCAGTGAATCACAGGGGGCCGGGAACGAGCAGTACTTC.